This TCR beta chain is from a study of blood T cell repertoires in COVID-19. The germline CDR1 and CDR2 sequences are SGHAT and FQNNGV. This CDR3 contains 19 residues. V dropped 4 bases and J dropped 4; count of bases not matched to a gene: 18. Per the study methods: Estimation of nucleated cell counts relied on the amplification of reference gene primers. Using immunoSEQ multiplex PCR, the repertoire was profiled, and TCRdb retains in-frame clones only, with some absent. V and J calls and clone size are copied from that table; D and trimming were computed from the DNA. The data contain about 500,000 clones, roughly nine tenths of them singletons.

This TCR derives from a woman between 50 and 59 years old with COVID-19, enrolled during active disease. The sample taken for sequencing was peripheral blood. The chain has TRBV11-2 and TRBJ1-2, with 10 bases fitting TRBD1. The chain's CDR3 is CASSSRNLRDRGRSYGYTF. The CDR3 nucleotides read TGTGCCAGCAGCTCCCGAAACCTCCGGGACAGGGGTAGGAGCTATGGCTACACCTTC.